This record concerns one T cell receptor (beta chain) sequence. The sample belongs to a study of T cell responses to AZD1222 COVID-19 vaccine. This CDR3 is built from 14 residues. V was trimmed by 6 bases and J by 1 base, leaving 12 bases between them. Germline V lookup: CDR1 MNHEY, CDR2 SVGAGI. TCRdb's copy holds only in-frame clones and misses some; the assay was immunoSEQ multiplex PCR. Among roughly 150,000 clones listed, approximately 92% were seen once. This sequence originates from an adult in good health. The source material was peripheral blood, sampled on day 0 of AZD1222 vaccination. The chain couples TRBV6-5 to TRBJ1-1; no firm D call. The CDR3, as DNA: TGTGCCAGCAGATTTTTTGAGGGGAACACTGAAGCTTTCTTT. Its translation is CASRFFEGNTEAFF.